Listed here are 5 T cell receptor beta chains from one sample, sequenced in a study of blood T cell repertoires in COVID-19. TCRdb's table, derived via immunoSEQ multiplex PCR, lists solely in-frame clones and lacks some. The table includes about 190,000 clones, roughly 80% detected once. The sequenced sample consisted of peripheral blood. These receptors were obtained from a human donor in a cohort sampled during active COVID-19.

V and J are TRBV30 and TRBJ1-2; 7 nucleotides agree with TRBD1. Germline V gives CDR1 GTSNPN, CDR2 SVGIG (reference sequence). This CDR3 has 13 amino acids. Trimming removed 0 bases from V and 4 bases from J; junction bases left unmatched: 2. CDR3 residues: CAWSVQGSYGYTF. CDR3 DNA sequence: TGTGCCTGGAGTGTACAGGGGAGCTATGGCTACACCTTC.

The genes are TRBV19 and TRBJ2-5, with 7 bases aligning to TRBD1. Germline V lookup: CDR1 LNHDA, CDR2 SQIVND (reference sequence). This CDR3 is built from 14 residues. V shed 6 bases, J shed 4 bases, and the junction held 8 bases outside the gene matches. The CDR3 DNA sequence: TGTGCCAGTAGACCCGGACAGGTTAGAGAGACCCAGTACTTC. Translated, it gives CASRPGQVRETQYF. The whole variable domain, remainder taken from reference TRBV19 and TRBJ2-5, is DGGITQSPKYLFRKEGQNVTLSCEQNLNHDAMYWYRQDPGQGLRLIYYSQIVNDFQKGDIAEGYSVSREKKESFPLTVTSAQKNPTAFYLCASRPGQVRETQYFGPGTRLLVL.

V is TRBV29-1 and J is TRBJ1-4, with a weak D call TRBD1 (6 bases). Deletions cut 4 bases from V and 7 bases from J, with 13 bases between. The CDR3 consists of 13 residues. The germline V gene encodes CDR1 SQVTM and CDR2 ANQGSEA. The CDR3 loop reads CSVGGGGSEKLFF. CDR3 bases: TGCAGCGTTGGAGGGGGTGGGAGTGAAAAACTGTTTTTT.

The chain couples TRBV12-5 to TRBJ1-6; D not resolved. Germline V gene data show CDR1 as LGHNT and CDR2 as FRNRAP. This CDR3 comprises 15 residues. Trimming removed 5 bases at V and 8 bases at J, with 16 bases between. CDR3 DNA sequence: TGTGCTAGTGGTCTGGACCCTACCCTCTATTCACCCCTCCACTTT. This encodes CASGLDPTLYSPLHF. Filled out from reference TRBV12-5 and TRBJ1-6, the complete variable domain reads DARVTQTPRHKVTEMGQEVTMRCQPILGHNTVFWYRQTMMQGLELLAYFRNRAPLDDSGMPKDRFSAEMPDATLATLKIQPSEPRDSAVYFCASGLDPTLYSPLHFGNGTRLTVT.

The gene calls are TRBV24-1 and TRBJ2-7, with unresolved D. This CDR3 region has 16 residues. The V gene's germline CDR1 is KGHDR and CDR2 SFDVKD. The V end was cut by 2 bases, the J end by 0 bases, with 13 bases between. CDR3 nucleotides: TGTGCCACCAGTGATTCCGGCCGCGGTTTCTCCTACGAGCAGTACTTC. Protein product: CATSDSGRGFSYEQYF.